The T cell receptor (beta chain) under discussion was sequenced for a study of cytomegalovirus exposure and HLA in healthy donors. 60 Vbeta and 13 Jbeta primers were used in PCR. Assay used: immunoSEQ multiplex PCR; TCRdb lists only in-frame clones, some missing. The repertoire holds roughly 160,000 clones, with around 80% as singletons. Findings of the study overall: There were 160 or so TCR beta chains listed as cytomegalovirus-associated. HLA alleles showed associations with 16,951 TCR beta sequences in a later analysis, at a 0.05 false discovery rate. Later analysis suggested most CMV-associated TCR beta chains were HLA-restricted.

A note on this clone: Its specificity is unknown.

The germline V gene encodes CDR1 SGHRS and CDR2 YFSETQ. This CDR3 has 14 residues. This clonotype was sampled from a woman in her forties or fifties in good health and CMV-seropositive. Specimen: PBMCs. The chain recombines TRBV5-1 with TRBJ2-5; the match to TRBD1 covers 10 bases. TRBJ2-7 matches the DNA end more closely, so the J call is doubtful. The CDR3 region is CASSSGQGFHEQYF. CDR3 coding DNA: TGCGCCAGCAGCTCGGGACAGGGGTTCCACGAGCAGTACTTC.